Below, 24 T cell receptor beta chains from the same sample are listed, as sequenced in a study of blood T cell repertoires in COVID-19. The data were produced by immunoSEQ multiplex PCR, yet TCRdb's version contains in-frame clones alone and is incomplete. The data hold more than 110,000 clones, with 85% to 90% observed a single time. What was sequenced was peripheral blood. The receptors here all came from a man aged 45-65 years with active or convalescent COVID-19.

The V call is TRBV6-6, the J call TRBJ2-3; D gene unclear. V lost 2 bases, J lost 3 bases, and 9 bases lay in between. Germline values: CDR1 MNHNY, CDR2 SVGAGI (reference sequence). The CDR3 totals 14 residues. In DNA form, the CDR3 reads TGTGCCAGCAGTTACGGGCCTCAGACAGATACGCAGTATTTT. Protein sequence: CASSYGPQTDTQYF.

Only one count was recorded for this clone. This specimen includes other DNA sequences encoding the same CDR3. The chain joins TRBV7-9 to TRBJ1-3; D ambiguous. The CDR3 consists of 15 residues. Germline values: CDR1 SEHNR, CDR2 FQNEAQ (reference sequence). V lost 0 bases to trimming and J lost 3 bases, with 9 bases between them. The CDR3: CASSLAGGSGNTIYF. The CDR3 DNA sequence: TGTGCCAGCAGCTTAGCAGGAGGGAGTGGAAACACCATATATTTT.

This clone has only one observation. The chain recombines TRBV27 with TRBJ2-7; 14 positions match TRBD2. Germline V CDR1 and CDR2: MNHEY, SMNVEV (reference sequence). The V segment lost 1 base and the J segment 0 bases; nucleotides outside the gene matches: 5. The CDR3 extends over 18 amino acids. DNA of the CDR3: TGTGCCAGCAGTTTATTGGGCGGACTAGCGGGAGGCTCCTACGAGCAGTACTTC. Its translation is CASSLLGGLAGGSYEQYF.

The genes are TRBV19 and TRBJ2-2; a weak D match, TRBD1 (6 bases). The CDR3 length is 13 residues. Germline CDR1 is LNHDA and CDR2 is SQIVND (reference sequence). Trimming left V 11 bases short and J 4 bases short, with 14 bases between. CDR3 in DNA: TGTGCCTCTTTAAGAGGGGGCACCGGGGAGCTGTTTTTT. Translated, it gives CASLRGGTGELFF.

The chain employs TRBV10-2 and TRBJ2-7, with 7 positions matching TRBD2. This CDR3 has 15 residues. The V gene end was trimmed by 2 bases and the J gene end by 2 bases; junction bases not matched to a gene: 6. Germline assignment: CDR1 WSHSY and CDR2 SAAADI. The CDR3 loop reads CASSELSSGPYEQYF. CDR3 sequence (DNA): TGCGCCAGCAGTGAGCTGTCTAGCGGTCCCTACGAGCAGTACTTC.

The V call is TRBV27, the J call TRBJ2-5; possibly TRBD1 for D (6 bases). The CDR3 is made up of 14 amino acids. Germline loops: CDR1 MNHEY, CDR2 SMNVEV (reference sequence). The V and J ends lost 3 bases and 5 bases respectively, with 13 bases between them. CDR3 in DNA: TGTGCCAGCAGTTTGGGGGAGCAGGGGGAGACCCAGTACTTC. This codes for CASSLGEQGETQYF.

The rearrangement joins TRBV4-1 to TRBJ2-3; 9 bases map to TRBD1. V lost 0 bases and J lost 8; bases outside the gene matches: 9. CDR1 and CDR2 (germline): MGHRA, YSYEKL. This CDR3 has 16 amino acids. The CDR3 DNA is TGCGCCAGCAGCCAAGATGAGGACAGGGGAGGAGGTACGCAGTATTTT. This gives the protein CASSQDEDRGGGTQYF.

The chain employs TRBV5-1 and TRBJ2-2, with 10 bases that match TRBD1. J lost 0 bases, V lost 4 bases, and 3 bases had no gene match. Germline V gene data show CDR1 as SGHRS and CDR2 as YFSETQ. CDR3 size: 16 residues. The CDR3 DNA reads as TGCGCCAGCAGCCCAGGGACAGGGGCGAACACCGGGGAGCTGTTTTTT. Translation: CASSPGTGANTGELFF. The variable domain in full, completed from reference TRBV5-1 and TRBJ2-2, reads KAGVTQTPRYLIKTRGQQVTLSCSPISGHRSVSWYQQTPGQGLQFLFEYFSETQRNKGNFPGRFSGRQFSNSRSEMNVSTLELGDSALYLCASSPGTGANTGELFFGEGSRLTVL.

This chain uses TRBV7-9 with TRBJ2-2, with 9 nucleotides matching TRBD1. This CDR3 comprises 14 residues. Per germline, CDR1 SEHNR and CDR2 FQNEAQ (reference sequence). J gave up 3 bases and V 8 bases, and 4 bases lay outside the gene matches. The CDR3 here is CASEGQGHTGELFF. CDR3 nucleotide sequence: TGTGCCAGCGAGGGACAGGGACACACCGGGGAGCTGTTTTTT.

V is TRBV6-4 and J is TRBJ2-1; TRBD2 agrees at 7 bases. Trimming took 2 bases from V and 4 from J; bases not matched to a gene: 5. The CDR3 extends over 15 amino acids. Germline CDR1 reads MRHNA; CDR2 reads SNTAGT. The CDR3 region has the DNA TGTGCCAGCAGTGACACGGGAGGTGGATACAATGAGCAGTTCTTC. Its protein is CASSDTGGGYNEQFF.

V is TRBV7-9 and J is TRBJ1-1, with 8 bases aligning to TRBD1. Germline values: CDR1 SEHNR, CDR2 FQNEAQ (reference sequence). CDR3 length equals 14 residues. V was pared by 7 bases and J by 2 bases, with 6 bases of the junction left unmatched. The CDR3 coding sequence is TGTGCCAGCATCCAGACAGGGGAAAACACTGAAGCTTTCTTT. This translates into CASIQTGENTEAFF.

The genes are TRBV30 and TRBJ2-3; weak D call: TRBD2 (5 bases). Germline-derived CDR1 and CDR2 are GTSNPN and SVGIG (reference sequence). V dropped 0 bases and J dropped 3 bases, with 13 bases sitting between them. The CDR3 is 15 residues long. CDR3 sequence (DNA): TGTGCCTGGAGTGTACGTGAGGGTTTAACAGATACGCAGTATTTT. This gives the protein CAWSVREGLTDTQYF.

This clone was counted between two and nine times. The V call is TRBV7-2, the J call TRBJ1-2; no firm D call. Deletions cut 7 bases from V and 5 bases from J, with 14 bases between. This CDR3 is built from 13 residues. Germline CDR1 and CDR2: SGHTA and FQGNSA. The CDR3 reads CASTGGPSYGYTF. In DNA form, the CDR3 reads TGTGCCAGCACCGGAGGACCCAGTTATGGCTACACCTTC. The whole variable domain, remainder taken from reference TRBV7-2 and TRBJ1-2, is GAGVSQSPSNKVTEKGKDVELRCDPISGHTALYWYRQSLGQGLEFLIYFQGNSAPDKSGLPSDRFSAERTGGSVSTLTIQRTQQEDSAVYLCASTGGPSYGYTFGSGTRLTVV.

V usage is TRBV7-9 and J usage is TRBJ1-3, with a possible D match to TRBD1 (6 bases). The germline V gene has CDR1 SEHNR and CDR2 FQNEAQ (reference sequence). The CDR3 has 17 residues. The germline V and J ends were trimmed by 3 bases and 0 bases, with 15 bases remaining between them. The CDR3 sequence is CASSLAQPGDSGNTIYF. In DNA, the CDR3 is TGTGCCAGCAGCTTGGCCCAACCAGGGGACTCTGGAAACACCATATATTTT.

The genes are TRBV6-5 and TRBJ2-5, with a weak D call TRBD2 (5 bases). CDR1 MNHEY and CDR2 SVGAGI come from the germline V gene. The CDR3 spans 13 residues. Trimming took off 7 bases at V and 5 bases at J, with 14 bases between the two ends. CDR3: CASTQTGVETQYF. CDR3 sequence (DNA): TGTGCCAGCACCCAGACCGGGGTGGAGACCCAGTACTTC.

This clone was picked up one time. This chain joins TRBV27 and TRBJ1-2, with TRBD1 identical over 7 bases. V shed 1 base and J 4 bases; nucleotides not matched to a gene: 6. The CDR3 totals 15 residues. CDR1 is MNHEY, CDR2 SMNVEV, per germline (reference sequence). CDR3 sequence (DNA): TGTGCCAGCAGTTTATACGGACAGGAAGCCTATGGCTACACCTTC. Protein: CASSLYGQEAYGYTF.

In its sample, this clone was seen a few times. The gene calls are TRBV6-5 and TRBJ2-5; TRBD2 might be the D (5 bases). With 6 bases removed from V and 4 bases from J, the gap between germline ends came to 18 bases. CDR3 length equals 15 residues. CDR1 and CDR2 from the germline V gene are MNHEY and SVGAGI. The CDR3, as DNA: TGTGCCAGCAGACCGACTTTAGGGAGAGGAGAGACCCAGTACTTC. It encodes CASRPTLGRGETQYF.

This clone has a single count. The rearrangement uses TRBV7-2 and TRBJ2-1; 9 bases line up with TRBD1. J was trimmed by 10 bases and V by 4 bases; bases with no gene match: 14. This CDR3 spans 16 amino acids. Germline V gives CDR1 SGHTA, CDR2 FQGNSA. The CDR3 reads CASSSSRDRAGTEQFF. CDR3 nucleotide sequence: TGTGCCAGCAGCTCCTCCCGGGACAGGGCGGGGACGGAGCAGTTCTTC.

This clone was seen only a few times. The CDR3 region has the DNA TGTGCCAGCAGCCAAGTCGACTTCTACGAGCAGTACTTC. As protein: CASSQVDFYEQYF. The gene calls are TRBV14 and TRBJ2-7; no clear D. V was shortened by 1 base and J by 3 bases, with 7 bases between the two germline ends. This CDR3 is built from 13 residues. In germline, CDR1 is SGHDN, CDR2 FVKESK.

V is TRBV4-3 and J is TRBJ2-1; D gene unclear. Germline loops: CDR1 LGHNA, CDR2 YSLEER. Trimming cost V 0 bases and J 0 bases, with 12 bases left between them. The CDR3 sequence is 17 residues long. CDR3 sequence reads: CASSQDRTVSSYNEQFF. The CDR3 nucleotides are TGCGCCAGCAGCCAAGATCGAACTGTAAGCTCCTACAATGAGCAGTTCTTC.

The J gene is TRBJ1-2, the V gene TRBV28; 7 nucleotides align to TRBD1. The CDR3 has 13 amino acids. V shed 6 bases, J shed 6 bases, and the junction held 7 bases outside the gene matches. CDR1 MDHEN and CDR2 SYDVKM come from the germline V gene. The CDR3 is CASSPTGVDGYTF. DNA of the CDR3: TGTGCCAGCAGCCCCACAGGGGTAGATGGCTACACCTTC.

The chain uses TRBV27 and TRBJ2-3; TRBD2 agrees at 13 bases. The germline V gene has CDR1 MNHEY and CDR2 SMNVEV (reference sequence). V shed 6 bases, J shed 3 bases, and the junction held 9 bases outside the gene matches. The CDR3 covers 17 residues. The CDR3 spells CASSPRTSGSRTDTQYF. As DNA, the CDR3 is TGTGCCAGCAGCCCCAGGACTAGCGGGAGTAGAACAGATACGCAGTATTTT.

The chain uses TRBV19 and TRBJ2-3; TRBD2 aligns across 9 bases. CDR3 length: 16 residues. V gave up 6 bases and J gave up 6 bases; unmatched junction bases: 13. Per the germline V gene, CDR1 is LNHDA and CDR2 is SQIVND (reference sequence). CDR3 amino acids: CASRDPGLAARDTQYF. CDR3 bases: TGTGCCAGTAGGGACCCGGGACTAGCCGCAAGGGATACGCAGTATTTT. Complete variable domain (other parts from reference TRBV19 and TRBJ2-3): DGGITQSPKYLFRKEGQNVTLSCEQNLNHDAMYWYRQDPGQGLRLIYYSQIVNDFQKGDIAEGYSVSREKKESFPLTVTSAQKNPTAFYLCASRDPGLAARDTQYFGPGTRLTVL.

This chain uses TRBV2 with TRBJ2-7; 10 nucleotides match TRBD1. The germline V gene has CDR1 SNHLY and CDR2 FYNNEI. The V gene end was trimmed by 6 bases and the J gene end by 7 bases; junction bases not matched to a gene: 6. The CDR3 runs to 13 residues. CDR3 in DNA: TGTGCCAGCAGAGGGACAGGGGAGAGGGAGCAGTACTTC. Translated: CASRGTGEREQYF. Combining the CDR3 with reference TRBV2 and TRBJ2-7 gives the whole variable domain EPEVTQTPSHQVTQMGQEVILRCVPISNHLYFYWYRQILGQKVEFLVSFYNNEISEKSEIFDDQFSVERPDGSNFTLKIRSTKLEDSAMYFCASRGTGEREQYFGPGTRLTVT.